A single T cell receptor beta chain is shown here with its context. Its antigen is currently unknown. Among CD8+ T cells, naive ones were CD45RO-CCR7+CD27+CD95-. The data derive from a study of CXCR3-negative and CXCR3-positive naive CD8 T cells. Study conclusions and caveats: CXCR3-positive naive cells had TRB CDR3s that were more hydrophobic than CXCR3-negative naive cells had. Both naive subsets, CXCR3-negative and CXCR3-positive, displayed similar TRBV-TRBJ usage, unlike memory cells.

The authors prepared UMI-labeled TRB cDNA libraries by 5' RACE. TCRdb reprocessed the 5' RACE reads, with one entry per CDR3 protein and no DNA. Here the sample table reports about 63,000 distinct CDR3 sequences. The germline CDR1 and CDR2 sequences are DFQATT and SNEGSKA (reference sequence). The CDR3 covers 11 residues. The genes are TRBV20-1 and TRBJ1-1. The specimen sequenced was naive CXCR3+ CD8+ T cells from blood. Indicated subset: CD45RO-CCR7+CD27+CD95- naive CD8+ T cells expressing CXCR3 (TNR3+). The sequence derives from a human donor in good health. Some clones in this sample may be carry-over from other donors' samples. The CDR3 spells CSAKQTEQAFF.